The entry below gives a single TCR beta chain sequence along with its context. Germline is not matched at one junction end, which may reflect a read error. CDR1 and CDR2 (germline): WNHNN, SYGVQD (reference sequence). This CDR3 spans 13 amino acids. The data were obtained in a study of cytomegalovirus exposure and HLA in healthy donors. Researchers ran the PCR with 60 Vbeta and 13 Jbeta primers. Sequencing used immunoSEQ multiplex PCR; TCRdb keeps in-frame clones, though not all of them. The sample lists 150,000 to 200,000 clones, roughly 86% occurring once. The source of this sequence is a woman in her late teens or twenties in good health and CMV-seronegative. Sequenced sample: PBMCs. The chain uses TRBV10-1 and TRBJ1-2, with 7 positions matching TRBD1. The CDR3 nucleotides are TGCGCCAGCAGTGAGGGGGCGAGGGGGCGCTTCGCCTTC. This gives the protein CASSEGARGRFAF.